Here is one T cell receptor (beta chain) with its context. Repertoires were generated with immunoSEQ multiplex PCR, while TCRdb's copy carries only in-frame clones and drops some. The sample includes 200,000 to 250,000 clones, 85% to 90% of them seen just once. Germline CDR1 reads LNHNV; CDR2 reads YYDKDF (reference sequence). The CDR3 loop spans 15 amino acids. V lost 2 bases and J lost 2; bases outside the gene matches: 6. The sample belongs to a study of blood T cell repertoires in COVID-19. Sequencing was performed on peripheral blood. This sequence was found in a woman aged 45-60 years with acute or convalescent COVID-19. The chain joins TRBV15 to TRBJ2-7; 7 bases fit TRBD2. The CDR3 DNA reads TGTGCCACCAGCAGACCGGGGGGAAATGCCTACGAGCAGTACTTC. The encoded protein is CATSRPGGNAYEQYF.